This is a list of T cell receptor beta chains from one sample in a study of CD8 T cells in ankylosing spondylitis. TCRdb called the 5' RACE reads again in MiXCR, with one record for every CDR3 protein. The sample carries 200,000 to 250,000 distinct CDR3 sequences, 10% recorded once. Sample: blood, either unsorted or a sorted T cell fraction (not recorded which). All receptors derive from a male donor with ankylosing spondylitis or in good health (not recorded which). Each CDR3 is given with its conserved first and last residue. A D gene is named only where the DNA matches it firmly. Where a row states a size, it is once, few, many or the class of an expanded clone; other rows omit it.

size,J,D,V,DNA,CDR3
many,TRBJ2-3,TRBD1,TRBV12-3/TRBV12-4,TGTGCCAGCAGTTCGTTTGGGACAGCCCGCACAGATACGCAGTATTTT,CASSSFGTARTDTQYF
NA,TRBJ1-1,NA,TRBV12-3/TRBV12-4,TGTGCCAGCAGCCTCCGGGACATGGGAGCTTTCTTT,CASSLRDMGAFF
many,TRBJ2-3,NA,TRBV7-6,TGTGCCAGCAGCTTATCATCCTCGGGGGCCTGGGATACGCAGTATTTT,CASSLSSSGAWDTQYF
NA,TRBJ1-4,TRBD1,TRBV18,TGTGCCAGCTCCCCTGGACAGGGACAAGATGAAAAACTGTTTTTT,CASSPGQGQDEKLFF
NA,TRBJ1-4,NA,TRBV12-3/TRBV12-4,TGTGCCAGCAGTTACAACAGGCCTCGAAATGGAAAACTGTTTTTT,CASSYNRPRNGKLFF
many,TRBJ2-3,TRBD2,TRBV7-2,TGTGCCAGCAGCAAATTAGCGGGGGGTGGCACAGATACGCAGTATTTT,CASSKLAGGGTDTQYF
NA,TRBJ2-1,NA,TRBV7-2,TGTGCCAGCAGCTCAGAGTTAACAGGAAATGAGCAGTTCTTC,CASSSELTGNEQFF
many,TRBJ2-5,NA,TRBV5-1,TGCGCCAGCAGCTTGGGGGGGGGCGAAGAGACCCAGTACTTC,CASSLGGGEETQYF
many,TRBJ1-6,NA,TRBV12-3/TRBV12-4,TGTGCCAGCGCACCGGACAGCTCCTATAATTCACCCCTCCACTTT,CASAPDSSYNSPLHF
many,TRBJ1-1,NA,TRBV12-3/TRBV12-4,TGTGCCAGCAGTGTGGGGGGCGGGGTGAACACTGAAGCTTTCTTT,CASSVGGGVNTEAFF
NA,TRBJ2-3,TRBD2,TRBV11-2,TGTGCCAGCAGCTTAGGAGCCAAAAGCGGGGGGGCTACAGATACGCAGTATTTT,CASSLGAKSGGATDTQYF
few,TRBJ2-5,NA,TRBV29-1,TGCAGCGTTGGAAAGGGGACGGAGACCCAGTACTTC,CSVGKGTETQYF
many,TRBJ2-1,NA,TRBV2,TGTGCCAGCAGTCCCTTTGGGGCAGGGAATCCCTTATACAATGAGCAGTTCTTC,CASSPFGAGNPLYNEQFF
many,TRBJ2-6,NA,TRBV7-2,TGTGCCAGCAGCTCCACAGCTGGGCTTTCTGGGGCCAACGTCCTGACTTTC,CASSSTAGLSGANVLTF
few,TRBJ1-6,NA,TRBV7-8,TGTGCCAGCAGCTTAGCACCTGGGAGGAATTCACCCCTCCACTTT,CASSLAPGRNSPLHF
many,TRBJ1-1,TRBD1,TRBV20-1,TGCAGTGCTTTACAGGGGCCGAAAAACACTGAAGCTTTCTTT,CSALQGPKNTEAFF
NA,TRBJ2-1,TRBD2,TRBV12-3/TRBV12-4,TGTGCCACCGAGACCGGGGGGGCTTACAATGAGCAGTTCTTC,CATETGGAYNEQFF
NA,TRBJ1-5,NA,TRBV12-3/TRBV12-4,TGTGCCAGCAGCGACGGGAGTAGTCAGCCCCAGCATTTT,CASSDGSSQPQHF
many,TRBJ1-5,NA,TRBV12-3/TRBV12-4,TGTGCCAGCAGTTTCCTGGATGTTGGCAATCAGCCCCAGCATTTT,CASSFLDVGNQPQHF
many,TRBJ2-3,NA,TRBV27,TGTGCCAGCAGTACCCTGGCGGGGGCCTGGGATACGCAGTATTTT,CASSTLAGAWDTQYF
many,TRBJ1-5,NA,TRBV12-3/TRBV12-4,TGTGCCAGCAGTTCGAGGCAGGCGCCCCAGCATTTT,CASSSRQAPQHF
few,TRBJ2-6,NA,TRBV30,TGTGCCTGGAGTGTACGAGGGTCGGCAGGGACTGGGGCCAACGTCCTGACTTTC,CAWSVRGSAGTGANVLTF
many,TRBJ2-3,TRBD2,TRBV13,TGTGCCAGCAGCTTAGGCCTCCTAGCGGGAGATACGCAGTATTTT,CASSLGLLAGDTQYF
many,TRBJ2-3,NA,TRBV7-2,TGTGCCAGCAGCGCCGGAGCGGGTACGCAGTATTTT,CASSAGAGTQYF
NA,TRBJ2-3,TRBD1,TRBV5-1,TGCGCCAGCAGCCGAAGGGACAGTGGAACAGATACGCAGTATTTT,CASSRRDSGTDTQYF
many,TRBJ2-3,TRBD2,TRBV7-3,TGTGCCAGCAGCCCCTCTAGCGGGGGAACAGATACGCAGTATTTT,CASSPSSGGTDTQYF
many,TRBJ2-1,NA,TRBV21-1,TGTGCCAGTCAGAGTGGCTACAATGAGCAGTTCTTC,CASQSGYNEQFF
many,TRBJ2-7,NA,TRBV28,TGTGCCAGCCACGGAGTTACCTACGAGCAGTACTTC,CASHGVTYEQYF
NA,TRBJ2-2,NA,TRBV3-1,TGTGCCAGCAGCCGCGGGAACCCGAGGGGCACCGGGGAGCTGTTTTTT,CASSRGNPRGTGELFF
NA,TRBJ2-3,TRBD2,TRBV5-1,TGCGCCAGCAGCTTCGAATTGCGGGGGAGCAGCACAGATACGCAGTATTTT,CASSFELRGSSTDTQYF
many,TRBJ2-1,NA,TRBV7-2,TGTGCCAGCAGCTTAGCAAGACTAGCCTACAATGAGCAGTTCTTC,CASSLARLAYNEQFF
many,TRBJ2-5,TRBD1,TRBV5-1,TGCGCCAGCAGTCGGGACAGCGGTGAGGGAGAGACCCAGTACTTC,CASSRDSGEGETQYF
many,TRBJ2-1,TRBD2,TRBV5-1,TGCGCCAGCAGCGAAGCGACTAGCTTAGTGCATGAGCAGTTCTTC,CASSEATSLVHEQFF
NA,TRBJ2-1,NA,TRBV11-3,TGTGCCAGCAGCTTAGGTGCCGGGGAAATCGGTAATGAGCAGTTCTTC,CASSLGAGEIGNEQFF
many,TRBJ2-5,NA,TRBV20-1,TGCAGTGCCCGGGCCCCAGGGGCGCAGGGACAAGAGACCCAGTACTTC,CSARAPGAQGQETQYF
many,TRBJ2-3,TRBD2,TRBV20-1,TGCAGTGCTAGAGATCGGAGCGGGGCCCCCACAGATACGCAGTATTTT,CSARDRSGAPTDTQYF
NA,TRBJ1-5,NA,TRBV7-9,TGTGCCAGCAGCTTAAGTGGCAGGACCCAGCATTTT,CASSLSGRTQHF
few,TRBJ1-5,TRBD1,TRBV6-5,TGTGCCAGCAGTTACTCGGGGCAGGGGGAAGCGGGGCATTTT,CASSYSGQGEAGHF
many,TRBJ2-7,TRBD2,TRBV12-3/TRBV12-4,TGTGCCAGCAGTCCCTGGACTAGCGGGGGTAAACTCTACGAGCAGTACTTC,CASSPWTSGGKLYEQYF
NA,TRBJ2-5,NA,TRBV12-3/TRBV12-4,TGTGCCAGCGGCCGAAGGTCTCAAGAGACCCAGTACTTC,CASGRRSQETQYF
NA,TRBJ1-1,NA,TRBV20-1,TGCAGTGCTAGAGATTTCGCGGGAATGAACACTGAAGCTTTCTTT,CSARDFAGMNTEAFF
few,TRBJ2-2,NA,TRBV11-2,TGTGCCAGCAGCTCCACTTGGAGTCCCGGGGAGCTGTTTTTT,CASSSTWSPGELFF
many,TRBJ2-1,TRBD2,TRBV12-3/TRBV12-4,TGTGCCAGCAGTTTCACTAGCGGGGGGGCATACAATGAGCAGTTCTTC,CASSFTSGGAYNEQFF
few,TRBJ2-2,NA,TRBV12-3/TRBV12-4,TGTGCCAGCAGTCTTACCCGCTTAAAGAACACCGGGGAGCTGTTTTTT,CASSLTRLKNTGELFF
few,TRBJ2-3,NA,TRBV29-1,TGCAGCGGGGATTTCGCAGATACGCAGTATTTT,CSGDFADTQYF
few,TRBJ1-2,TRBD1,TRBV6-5,TGTGCCAGCAGTTACTCGCGACAGGGGGACTTGCAAGGCTACACCTTC,CASSYSRQGDLQGYTF
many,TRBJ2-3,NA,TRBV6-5,TGTGCCAGCAGTTACCGCCTAGCAACAGATACGCAGTATTTT,CASSYRLATDTQYF
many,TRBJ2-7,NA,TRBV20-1,TGCAGTGCTAGAAGTGTGCCCACCTACGAGCAGTACTTC,CSARSVPTYEQYF
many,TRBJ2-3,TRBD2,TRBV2,TGTGCCAGCAGTGAGCGGGGGGTCAGCACAGATACGCAGTATTTT,CASSERGVSTDTQYF
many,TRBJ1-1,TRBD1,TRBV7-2,TGTGCCAGCAGCGTGGACAGGGTGGGGGGTGAGAACACTGAAGCTTTCTTT,CASSVDRVGGENTEAFF
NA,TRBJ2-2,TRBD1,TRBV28,TGTGCCAGCAGCCCCCCCAGGGGGCGAACCGGGGAGCTGTTTTTT,CASSPPRGRTGELFF
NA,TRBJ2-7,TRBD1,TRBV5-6,TGTGCCAGGAGCCCCAGGCTTCAGGGGGCGATCACCTACGAGCAGTACTTC,CARSPRLQGAITYEQYF
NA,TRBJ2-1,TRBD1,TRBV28,TGTGCCAGCAGTAAAGGGACAGCAAGCTCCTACAATGAGCAGTTCTTC,CASSKGTASSYNEQFF
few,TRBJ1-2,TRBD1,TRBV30,TGTGCCTGGAGTACAGGGGTCGTCGGAGGCTACACCTTC,CAWSTGVVGGYTF
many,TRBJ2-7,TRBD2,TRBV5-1,TGCGCCAGCAGCGGAGGGACTAGCAGATACGAGCAGTACTTC,CASSGGTSRYEQYF
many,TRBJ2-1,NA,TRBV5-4,TGTGCCAGCAGCTTGTCGGGTCCCCTTTACAATGAGCAGTTCTTC,CASSLSGPLYNEQFF
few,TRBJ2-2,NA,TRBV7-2,TGTGCCAGCAGCTTAGACCCAACCGGGGAGCTGTTTTTT,CASSLDPTGELFF
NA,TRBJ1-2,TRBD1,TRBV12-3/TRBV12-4,TGTGCCAGCACCGACGACAGGGGGCATTATGGCTACACCTTC,CASTDDRGHYGYTF
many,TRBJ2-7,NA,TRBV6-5,TGTGCCAGCAGTTCTGGGGCAGGGGCTACCTACGAGCAGTACTTC,CASSSGAGATYEQYF
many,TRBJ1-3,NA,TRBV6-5,TGTGCCAGCAGTTACGGGATTTCCGCTGGAAACACCATATATTTT,CASSYGISAGNTIYF